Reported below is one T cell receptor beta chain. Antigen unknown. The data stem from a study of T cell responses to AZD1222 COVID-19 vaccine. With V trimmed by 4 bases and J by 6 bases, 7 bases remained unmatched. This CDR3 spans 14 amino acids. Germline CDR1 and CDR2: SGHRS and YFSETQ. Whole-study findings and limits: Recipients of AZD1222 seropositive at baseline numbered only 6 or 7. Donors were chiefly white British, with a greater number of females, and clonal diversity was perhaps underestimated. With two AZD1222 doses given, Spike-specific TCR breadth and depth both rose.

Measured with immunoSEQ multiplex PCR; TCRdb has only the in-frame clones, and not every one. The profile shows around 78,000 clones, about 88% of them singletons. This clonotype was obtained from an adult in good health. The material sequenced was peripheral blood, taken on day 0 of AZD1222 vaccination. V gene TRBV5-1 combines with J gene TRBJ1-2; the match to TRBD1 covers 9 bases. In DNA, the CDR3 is TGCGCCAGCAGCCAGAGCGGGACAGGGAATGGCTACACCTTC. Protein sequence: CASSQSGTGNGYTF.